This T cell receptor beta chain was sequenced during a study of beta chain features in type 1 diabetes. Sequenced material consisted of expressed TCRB transcripts (all of the isolated RNA was reverse transcribed). Sequenced by immunoSEQ multiplex PCR; TCRdb stores in-frame clones only, minus some. Altogether about 160,000 clones are present, about 9% being singletons, with the ten largest covering 0.45% to 0.55%. Study-wide results and caveats: Shortening that was moderate but significant affected the TCRB CDR3s of Type 1 diabetes patients in all four CD4+ subsets.

As concerns this clone: The antigen is not known.

The CDR3 is 14 residues long. V was trimmed by 4 bases and J by 3 bases, leaving 14 bases between them. Germline V gene sequence: CDR1 SGHDT, CDR2 YYEEEE. The material sequenced was central memory CD4+ T cells from blood. The chain uses TRBV5-6 and TRBJ2-7, with D possibly TRBD2 on 6 matching bases. This receptor was taken from a woman under 30 with type 1 diabetes. The CDR3 coding sequence is TGTGCCAGCAGCCCGGTCGGGAGAATCTACGAGCAGTACTTC. Amino acids: CASSPVGRIYEQYF. The complete variable domain, with remaining parts taken from reference TRBV5-6 and TRBJ2-7, reads DAGVTQSPTHLIKTRGQQVTLRCSPKSGHDTVSWYQQALGQGPQFIFQYYEEEERQRGNFPDRFSGHQFPNYSSELNVNALLLGDSALYLCASSPVGRIYEQYFGPGTRLTVT.